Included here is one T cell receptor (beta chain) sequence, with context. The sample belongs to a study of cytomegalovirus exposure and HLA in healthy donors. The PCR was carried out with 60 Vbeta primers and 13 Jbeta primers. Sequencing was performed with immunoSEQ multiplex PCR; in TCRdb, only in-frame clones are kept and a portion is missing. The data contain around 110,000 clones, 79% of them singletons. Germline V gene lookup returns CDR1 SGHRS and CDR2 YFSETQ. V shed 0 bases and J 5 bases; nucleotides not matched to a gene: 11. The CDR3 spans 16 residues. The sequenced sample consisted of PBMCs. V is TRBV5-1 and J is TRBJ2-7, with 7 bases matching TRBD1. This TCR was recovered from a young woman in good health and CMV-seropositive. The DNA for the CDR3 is TGCGCCAGCAGCTTGGCGAGGGGGCAAAGCCTGGACGAGCAGTACTTC. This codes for CASSLARGQSLDEQYF.